These T cell receptor beta chains were read from a single sample in a study of spatial heterogeneity in lung cancer. A single record per CDR3 protein comes from TCRdb applying MiXCR to the 5' RACE reads. Here the sample spans a few thousand distinct CDR3 sequences, about 8.8% being singletons. The sequenced sample was lung tumor tissue, obtained at surgery. The receptors were sampled from a male donor with early-stage non-small cell lung cancer. The CDR3 runs from the conserved cysteine through the conserved F or W. D genes are given only for firm matches. Not all rows give a size; the values are once, few, many and, for expanded clones, a class.

TRBJ1-5	medium-sized	TRBD1	TRBV19	CASSIRGGTGDNQPQHF	TGTGCCAGTAGTATAAGAGGAGGGACAGGGGATAATCAGCCCCAGCATTTT
TRBJ2-5	medium-sized	TRBD1	TRBV18	CASTLLGQGTQYF	TGTGCCAGCACCCTCCTGGGACAGGGGACCCAGTACTTC
TRBJ2-5	medium-sized	TRBD2	TRBV7-2	CASSWGLQETQYF	TGTGCCAGCAGCTGGGGACTACAAGAGACCCAGTACTTC
TRBJ1-2	medium-sized	TRBD1	TRBV27	CASSPQGSNYGYTF	TGTGCCAGCAGCCCACAGGGGTCTAACTATGGCTACACCTTC
TRBJ2-3	many	TRBD2	TRBV5-6	CASSRATGGPSDTQYF	TGTGCCAGCAGCCGGGCTACGGGAGGGCCCTCAGATACGCAGTATTTT
TRBJ2-5	medium-sized	-	TRBV3-1	CASSQDEDSQETQYF	TGTGCCAGCAGCCAAGATGAAGACTCCCAAGAGACCCAGTACTTC
TRBJ2-7	medium-sized	-	TRBV9	CASSPRGEFNEQYF	TGTGCCAGCAGCCCGAGGGGAGAGTTTAACGAGCAGTACTTC
TRBJ2-3	-	-	TRBV29-1	CSVSGRNTDTQYF	TGCAGCGTTTCGGGCAGGAACACAGATACGCAGTATTTT
TRBJ1-2	-	-	TRBV10-3	CATRWGGPVNYGYTF	TGTGCCACCCGATGGGGGGGTCCCGTCAACTATGGCTACACCTTC
TRBJ2-7	medium-sized	TRBD1	TRBV7-9	CASSKGARYEQYF	TGTGCCAGCAGCAAGGGGGCCCGCTACGAGCAGTACTTC
TRBJ2-5	medium-sized	TRBD2	TRBV29-1	CSVGLAGGQETQYF	TGCAGCGTTGGGCTAGCGGGGGGACAAGAGACCCAGTACTTC
TRBJ2-5	large	-	TRBV3-1	CASSRGRETQYF	TGTGCCAGCAGCCGCGGACGGGAGACCCAGTACTTC
TRBJ2-2	many	-	TRBV7-3	CASSPSDVLTGELFF	TGTGCCAGCAGCCCATCGGACGTTTTGACCGGGGAGCTGTTTTTT
TRBJ2-5	medium-sized	TRBD2	TRBV5-1	CASSLGELAGTETQYF	TGCGCCAGCAGCCTGGGGGAACTAGCGGGAACGGAGACCCAGTACTTC
TRBJ2-3	-	TRBD2	TRBV10-2	CASSLTGGADTQYF	TGCGCCAGCAGTCTGACGGGGGGAGCAGATACGCAGTATTTT
TRBJ2-6	medium-sized	-	TRBV6-1	CASSPGSSGANVLTF	TGTGCCAGCAGCCCAGGAAGCTCTGGGGCCAACGTCCTGACTTTC
TRBJ1-5	few	-	TRBV28	CASRPTLYSNQPQHF	TGTGCCAGCAGGCCGACACTTTATAGCAATCAGCCCCAGCATTTT
TRBJ2-1	many	-	TRBV2	CASRDTSTYNEQFF	TGTGCCAGCAGGGACACCTCCACCTACAATGAGCAGTTCTTC
TRBJ2-5	many	-	TRBV20-1	CSAIPGARETQYF	TGCAGTGCTATTCCCGGGGCAAGAGAGACCCAGTACTTC
TRBJ1-2	large	-	TRBV12-3/TRBV12-4	CASSPTAGTYGYTF	TGTGCCAGCAGCCCGACCGCAGGGACCTATGGCTACACCTTC
TRBJ2-5	medium-sized	TRBD2	TRBV11-2	CASSLTGTSGSKTQYF	TGTGCCAGCAGCCTAACCGGGACTAGCGGGAGCAAGACCCAGTACTTC
TRBJ1-6	medium-sized	-	TRBV2	CASSSWGGNSPLHF	TGTGCCAGCAGCTCCTGGGGTGGTAATTCACCCCTCCACTTT
TRBJ1-5	medium-sized	-	TRBV7-2	CASSLAGGREQPQHF	TGTGCCAGCAGCTTAGCAGGAGGGCGCGAACAGCCCCAGCATTTT
TRBJ2-3	medium-sized	-	TRBV5-6	CASSLKEYTQYF	TGTGCCAGCAGCTTGAAAGAATATACGCAGTATTTT
TRBJ1-5	medium-sized	-	TRBV7-9	CASSLEGQPQHF	TGTGCCAGCAGCCTAGAGGGTCAGCCCCAGCATTTT
TRBJ1-6	medium-sized	TRBD1	TRBV28	CASTGQGNSPLHF	TGTGCCAGCACGGGACAGGGAAATTCACCCCTCCACTTT
TRBJ2-2	medium-sized	-	TRBV6-1	CASSEGWTPNTGELFF	TGTGCCAGCAGTGAAGGGTGGACACCGAACACCGGGGAGCTGTTTTTT
TRBJ2-3	many	TRBD2	TRBV30	CAWSVTVGALAGDITDTQYF	TGTGCCTGGAGTGTTACGGTCGGAGCTCTAGCGGGAGATATAACAGATACGCAGTATTTT
TRBJ1-1	medium-sized	-	TRBV21-1	CASTPPGLNTEAFF	TGTGCCAGCACCCCCCCCGGCTTGAACACTGAAGCTTTCTTT
TRBJ1-6	medium-sized	-	TRBV12-3/TRBV12-4	CASSPSGTGRNSPLHF	TGTGCCAGCAGTCCATCCGGGACGGGGCGAAATTCACCCCTCCACTTT
TRBJ2-5	many	TRBD2	TRBV7-2	CASSAGSGKTQYF	TGTGCCAGCAGCGCCGGTAGCGGGAAGACCCAGTACTTC
TRBJ1-2	medium-sized	-	TRBV10-3	CAISESGPNYGYTF	TGTGCCATCAGTGAGTCGGGGCCGAACTATGGCTACACCTTC
TRBJ2-7	medium-sized	-	TRBV19	CASGKRGDEQYF	TGTGCCAGTGGGAAGAGGGGCGACGAGCAGTACTTC
TRBJ1-5	many	-	TRBV6-4	CASSDSIQAIGDQPQHF	TGTGCCAGCAGTGACTCGATCCAGGCCATAGGGGATCAGCCCCAGCATTTT
TRBJ1-6	medium-sized	-	TRBV11-2	CASSLTDYYNSPLHF	TGTGCCAGCAGCTTAACTGATTATTATAATTCACCCCTCCACTTT
TRBJ2-3	medium-sized	-	TRBV29-1	CSQVEGSTDTQYF	TGCAGCCAGGTGGAAGGTAGCACAGATACGCAGTATTTT
TRBJ2-3	medium-sized	TRBD2	TRBV4-1	CASTKDDSGRGNTQYF	TGCGCCAGCACTAAAGATGACAGCGGGAGGGGTAATACGCAGTATTTT
TRBJ1-1	many	TRBD1	TRBV29-1	CSVEDRGTEAFF	TGCAGCGTTGAAGACAGGGGGACTGAAGCTTTCTTT
TRBJ2-1	medium-sized	TRBD2	TRBV19	CAAGGASYNEQFF	TGTGCCGCGGGAGGGGCCTCCTACAATGAGCAGTTCTTC
TRBJ1-1	-	-	TRBV15	CATSRDFAGTEAFF	TGTGCCACCAGCAGAGATTTTGCAGGGACTGAAGCTTTCTTT
TRBJ2-3	large	TRBD2	TRBV11-2	CASSSNYHTSGVGSTDTQYF	TGTGCCAGCAGCTCCAATTATCATACTAGCGGGGTGGGGAGCACAGATACGCAGTATTTT
TRBJ1-2	-	-	TRBV5-6	CASRDRIRYGYTF	TGTGCCAGCAGAGACAGGATCCGCTATGGCTACACCTTC
TRBJ2-3	many	-	TRBV20-1	CSARAVPTDTQYF	TGCAGTGCTAGAGCAGTGCCCACAGATACGCAGTATTTT
TRBJ2-3	medium-sized	-	TRBV6-1	CASRGASTDTQYF	TGTGCCAGCAGAGGGGCCAGCACAGATACGCAGTATTTT
TRBJ1-1	medium-sized	-	TRBV6-1	CASSKGRAGANTEAFF	TGTGCCAGCAGTAAGGGACGGGCGGGTGCGAACACTGAAGCTTTCTTT
TRBJ2-7	medium-sized	-	TRBV4-2	CASSQDQGRAIYEQYF	TGTGCCAGCAGCCAAGATCAGGGCAGGGCGATCTACGAGCAGTACTTC
TRBJ2-1	few	TRBD2	TRBV29-1	CSAAGLALYNEQFF	TGCAGCGCAGCCGGACTAGCATTATACAATGAGCAGTTCTTC
TRBJ2-2	medium-sized	-	TRBV11-3	CASSLDYGATRTGELFF	TGTGCCAGCAGCTTAGACTACGGAGCCACGAGGACCGGGGAGCTGTTTTTT
TRBJ2-1	medium-sized	TRBD2	TRBV7-2	CASSLVLGGGPGNEQFF	TGTGCCAGCAGCTTAGTGTTGGGGGGAGGGCCCGGGAATGAGCAGTTCTTC
TRBJ1-1	medium-sized	-	TRBV3-1	CASSQGNREAEAFF	TGTGCCAGCAGCCAAGGTAACAGGGAAGCTGAAGCTTTCTTT
TRBJ1-5	few	TRBD1	TRBV7-2	CASSLSRDSQRHF	TGTGCCAGCAGCTTAAGCCGGGACAGCCAAAGGCATTTT
TRBJ2-2	medium-sized	TRBD1	TRBV7-2	CASSLDRGRTGELFF	TGTGCCAGCAGCTTAGACAGGGGGAGGACCGGGGAGCTGTTTTTT
TRBJ1-5	few	-	TRBV12-3/TRBV12-4	CASSLGGSNQPQHF	TGTGCCAGCAGTTTAGGGGGGAGCAATCAGCCCCAGCATTTT
TRBJ2-2	medium-sized	-	TRBV7-2	CASSFQTLRGTGELFF	TGTGCCAGCAGCTTTCAGACCCTTCGAGGCACCGGGGAGCTGTTTTTT